This record concerns one T cell receptor (beta chain) sequence. Antigen specificity is unknown. The CDR3 consists of 13 residues. Germline-derived CDR1 and CDR2 are SGHNT and YYREEE (reference sequence). With 0 bases removed from V and 6 bases from J, the gap between germline ends came to 9 bases. This entry comes from a study of CD8+ T cells in alopecia areata. Study-wide background: For 6 to 18 months, tofacitinib was taken, and 6 months off drug followed.

Treatment: oral pan-JAK inhibitor, 5-10 mg twice daily. Obtained from alopecia areata patients were lesional scalp punch biopsies along with peripheral blood. Isolated RNA was reverse transcribed into cDNA used as the sequencing template. The repertoire was sequenced with immunoSEQ multiplex PCR; TCRdb's copy has only in-frame clones and lacks some. The sample contains fewer than 350,000 clones, 58% of which appear only once. Study findings and constraints: Tofacitinib delivered significant drops in scalp clonality and in expanded CD8+ clones among the top 100.

The chain is built from TRBV5-4 and TRBJ1-1; perhaps TRBD1 as D (6 bases). Material: CD4+ T cells sorted from blood, obtained at week 24, from a patient treated with tofacitinib. The clonotype originates from a human donor with alopecia areata. The CDR3 loop is CASSLGPGAEAFF. The CDR3 nucleotides read TGTGCCAGCAGCTTGGGGCCAGGGGCTGAAGCTTTCTTT.